These T cell receptor beta chains were read from a single sample in a study of CD8+ T cells in alopecia areata. Libraries were prepared by immunoSEQ multiplex PCR; TCRdb keeps only in-frame clonotypes and omits some of them. The sample has 150,000 to 200,000 clones; 50% to 60% are singletons. The source material was CD4+ T cells sorted from blood, sampled at week 0. Receptor source: a human donor with alopecia areata. The CDR3 runs from the conserved cysteine through the conserved F or W. A D gene is named only where the DNA matches it firmly. Expanded clones get a size class; other rows say once, few or many, or leave the size out.

CDR3nt: TGTGCCAGCGTTGACAGGGGAACTGAAGCTTTCTTT
CDR3aa: CASVDRGTEAFF
abundance: .
len: 12
v_gene: TRBV2
j_gene: TRBJ1-1
d_gene: TRBD1

CDR3nt: TGTGCCAGCAGCTCCTGGACCGGCGGGGAGCTGTTTTTT
CDR3aa: CASSSWTGGELFF
abundance: .
len: 13
v_gene: TRBV5-6
j_gene: TRBJ2-2
d_gene: .

CDR3nt: TGTGCCAGCAGCTTTTCGCGGGGGCTGTTCAATGAGCAGTTCTTC
CDR3aa: CASSFSRGLFNEQFF
abundance: .
len: 15
v_gene: TRBV7-2
j_gene: TRBJ2-1
d_gene: .

CDR3nt: TGTGCCTGGAGTACCCTCAAGTTCTCTGGAAACACCATATATTTT
CDR3aa: CAWSTLKFSGNTIYF
abundance: few
len: 15
v_gene: TRBV30
j_gene: TRBJ1-3
d_gene: .

CDR3nt: TGTGCCAGCAGCCTATCCGGGACAGAAGAGACCCAGTACTTC
CDR3aa: CASSLSGTEETQYF
abundance: .
len: 14
v_gene: TRBV7-9
j_gene: TRBJ2-5
d_gene: TRBD1

CDR3nt: TGTGCCACCAGGACAGGAGCCACCGCGAACACCGGGGAGCTGTTTTTT
CDR3aa: CATRTGATANTGELFF
abundance: .
len: 16
v_gene: TRBV15
j_gene: TRBJ2-2
d_gene: .

CDR3nt: TGTGCCAGCTTTCCCTCAGGGAACTATGGCTACACCTTC
CDR3aa: CASFPSGNYGYTF
abundance: .
len: 13
v_gene: TRBV2
j_gene: TRBJ1-2
d_gene: .

CDR3nt: TGTGCCAGCAGCTTATCCCAAAACTATGGCTACACCTTC
CDR3aa: CASSLSQNYGYTF
abundance: .
len: 13
v_gene: TRBV11-2
j_gene: TRBJ1-2
d_gene: .

CDR3nt: TGCGCCAGCAGCCACCTGGACAGGGGTAATACAGATACGCAGTATTTT
CDR3aa: CASSHLDRGNTDTQYF
abundance: once
len: 16
v_gene: TRBV4-1
j_gene: TRBJ2-3
d_gene: TRBD1

CDR3nt: TGTGCCAGCAGCTTGAACAGGGACTATGGCTACACCTTC
CDR3aa: CASSLNRDYGYTF
abundance: .
len: 13
v_gene: TRBV5-6
j_gene: TRBJ1-2
d_gene: .

CDR3nt: TGTGCCAGCAGCCAGACAGGGGATGAGCAGTACTTC
CDR3aa: CASSQTGDEQYF
abundance: .
len: 12
v_gene: TRBV4-2
j_gene: TRBJ2-7
d_gene: TRBD1

CDR3nt: TGCAGCGTTGAAGAGCCCCGAGAGACCCAGTACTTC
CDR3aa: CSVEEPRETQYF
abundance: few
len: 12
v_gene: TRBV29-1
j_gene: TRBJ2-5
d_gene: .

CDR3nt: TGCGCCACCTCGACAGGGGACACAGTTACAGATACGCAGTATTTT
CDR3aa: CATSTGDTVTDTQYF
abundance: once
len: 15
v_gene: TRBV5-1
j_gene: TRBJ2-3
d_gene: TRBD1

CDR3nt: TGCGCCAGCAGCGGGGTCACACCTCTTAGCAATCAGCCCCAGCATTTT
CDR3aa: CASSGVTPLSNQPQHF
abundance: .
len: 16
v_gene: TRBV5-1
j_gene: TRBJ1-5
d_gene: .

CDR3nt: TGCGCCAGCAGCCAAGATGCGGGGGCAGACCGGTATTTT
CDR3aa: CASSQDAGADRYF
abundance: .
len: 13
v_gene: TRBV4-1
j_gene: TRBJ2-3
d_gene: .

CDR3nt: TGCAGCGTCCAGACAGGGAGAGAGACCCAGTACTTC
CDR3aa: CSVQTGRETQYF
abundance: .
len: 12
v_gene: TRBV29-1
j_gene: TRBJ2-5
d_gene: TRBD1

CDR3nt: TGTGCCAGCAGTTCACAGGGTTACGAGCAGTACTTC
CDR3aa: CASSSQGYEQYF
abundance: once
len: 12
v_gene: TRBV2
j_gene: TRBJ2-7
d_gene: .

CDR3nt: TGTGCCACCAGCAAAAGAAGGGACATTCAGTACTTC
CDR3aa: CATSKRRDIQYF
abundance: once
len: 12
v_gene: TRBV15
j_gene: TRBJ2-4
d_gene: .

CDR3nt: TGTGCCAGCAGTGAATCCCCGGGATCTGAAGCTTTCTTT
CDR3aa: CASSESPGSEAFF
abundance: .
len: 13
v_gene: TRBV2
j_gene: TRBJ1-1
d_gene: .

CDR3nt: TGTGCCACGGGGACACCACAGCCCCAGCATTTT
CDR3aa: CATGTPQPQHF
abundance: .
len: 11
v_gene: TRBV6-6
j_gene: TRBJ1-5
d_gene: .

CDR3nt: TGTGCCAGCAGCACGGGCCAGAACACCGGGGAGCTGTTTTTT
CDR3aa: CASSTGQNTGELFF
abundance: few
len: 14
v_gene: TRBV13
j_gene: TRBJ2-2
d_gene: .

CDR3nt: TGCAGCGTCGGGACAAGTCAAGAGACCCAGTACTTC
CDR3aa: CSVGTSQETQYF
abundance: .
len: 12
v_gene: TRBV29-1
j_gene: TRBJ2-5
d_gene: .

CDR3nt: TGTGCCTGGAGTCCTCGGACAGGGCTAGGCAATCAGCCCCAGCATTTT
CDR3aa: CAWSPRTGLGNQPQHF
abundance: .
len: 16
v_gene: TRBV30
j_gene: TRBJ1-5
d_gene: TRBD1

CDR3nt: TGTGCCAGCAGATCGGATAATTCACCCCTCCACTTT
CDR3aa: CASRSDNSPLHF
abundance: once
len: 12
v_gene: TRBV25-1
j_gene: TRBJ1-6
d_gene: .

CDR3nt: TGTGCCAGCAGGACGAAAACTATAGCCAAAAACATTCAGTACTTC
CDR3aa: CASRTKTIAKNIQYF
abundance: .
len: 15
v_gene: TRBV2
j_gene: TRBJ2-4
d_gene: .

CDR3nt: TGTGCCTGGAGTGTGGGATCTGAAGCTTTCTTT
CDR3aa: CAWSVGSEAFF
abundance: once
len: 11
v_gene: TRBV30
j_gene: TRBJ1-1
d_gene: .

CDR3nt: TGCAGCGTCCTCGACCTCAAGAGTACCTATGGCTACACCTTC
CDR3aa: CSVLDLKSTYGYTF
abundance: .
len: 14
v_gene: TRBV29-1
j_gene: TRBJ1-2
d_gene: .

CDR3nt: TGTGCCAGCAGTTCGGGACAGGTCGGTTCGTCCCTCCACTTT
CDR3aa: CASSSGQVGSSLHF
abundance: .
len: 14
v_gene: TRBV6-5
j_gene: TRBJ1-6
d_gene: TRBD1

CDR3nt: TGTGCCAGCAGTCGGGGACCTGAAGCTTTCTTT
CDR3aa: CASSRGPEAFF
abundance: .
len: 11
v_gene: TRBV6-5
j_gene: TRBJ1-1
d_gene: .

CDR3nt: TGTGCCTGGGCACAGGGGGTCACAGATACGCAGTATTTT
CDR3aa: CAWAQGVTDTQYF
abundance: .
len: 13
v_gene: TRBV30
j_gene: TRBJ2-3
d_gene: TRBD1

CDR3nt: TGCGCCAGCAGTCAAGATAGTGGCGGGGTCCGCGAGACCCAGTACTTC
CDR3aa: CASSQDSGGVRETQYF
abundance: .
len: 16
v_gene: TRBV23-1
j_gene: TRBJ2-5
d_gene: .

CDR3nt: TGTGCCTGGACCCAGGGATTTAGCAATCAGCCCCAGCATTTT
CDR3aa: CAWTQGFSNQPQHF
abundance: .
len: 14
v_gene: TRBV30
j_gene: TRBJ1-5
d_gene: .

CDR3nt: TGTGCCAGCAGTGAGGGGCAGGACTATGGCTACACCTTC
CDR3aa: CASSEGQDYGYTF
abundance: .
len: 13
v_gene: TRBV2
j_gene: TRBJ1-2
d_gene: .

CDR3nt: TGTGCCAGCAGTGGCCGGACAGATCACCTCCTTCAGTACTTC
CDR3aa: CASSGRTDHLLQYF
abundance: few
len: 14
v_gene: TRBV27
j_gene: TRBJ2-4
d_gene: .

CDR3nt: TGTGCCAGCAGCCAAGAGTCGCAACTCCGTTCCTACGAGCAGTACTTC
CDR3aa: CASSQESQLRSYEQYF
abundance: few
len: 16
v_gene: TRBV4-2
j_gene: TRBJ2-7
d_gene: .

CDR3nt: TGCAGCGTTGAAAGTCCAGTCACTGAAGCTTTCTTT
CDR3aa: CSVESPVTEAFF
abundance: .
len: 12
v_gene: TRBV29-1
j_gene: TRBJ1-1
d_gene: .

CDR3nt: TGTGCCAGTAGAAAGGACAGGGGGCCCGGTCAGCCCCAGCATTTT
CDR3aa: CASRKDRGPGQPQHF
abundance: few
len: 15
v_gene: TRBV19
j_gene: TRBJ1-5
d_gene: TRBD1